What follows are 5 T cell receptor beta chains derived from one specimen sequenced in a study of shared clonotypes between healthy human individuals. Only in-frame clones appear in the TCRdb table, and some are missing; sequencing was by immunoSEQ multiplex PCR. The sample contains about 1,800,000 clones, just under 95% of which appear only once. Selected positively for CCR7 and CD45RO-negative, naive CD8 cells excluded terminally differentiated effector memory CD45RA+ cells. What was sequenced was naive CD8+ T cells sorted from blood. The receptors derive from a man aged 18 to 35 in good health.

This sequence joins TRBV5-6 and TRBJ2-4; D remains unclear. CDR1 and CDR2 from the germline V gene are SGHDT and YYEEEE. The V end lost 3 bases, the J end lost 1 base, and 2 bases lay between the germline ends. The CDR3 is 12 residues long. The CDR3 is CASSSAKNIQYF. The CDR3 DNA reads as TGTGCCAGCAGCTCCGCCAAAAACATTCAGTACTTC.

The rearrangement uses TRBV2 and TRBJ1-1, with D possibly matching TRBD1 (5 bases). With 8 bases removed from V and 3 bases from J, the gap between germline ends came to 13 bases. The germline CDR1 and CDR2 sequences are SNHLY and FYNNEI. The CDR3 covers 13 residues. CDR3 bases: TGTGCCAGCCTAGCGGGGGGTGACACTGAAGCTTTCTTT. Translated, it gives CASLAGGDTEAFF.

The chain recombines TRBV2 with TRBJ2-7; no clear D gene. V was shortened by 4 bases and J by 6 bases, with 10 bases between the two germline ends. From germline, CDR1 is SNHLY and CDR2 FYNNEI. The CDR3 covers 12 residues. CDR3 amino acids: CASSARSPEQYF. The CDR3 DNA reads as TGTGCCAGCAGTGCCCGGAGCCCCGAGCAGTACTTC.

The CDR3 sequence: CASSILRQGPYEQYF. The CDR3 nucleotides read TGTGCCAGCAGTATTCTCAGACAGGGCCCCTACGAGCAGTACTTC. V is TRBV6-1 and J is TRBJ2-7, with 7 positions matching TRBD1. The trim removed 5 bases at V and 2 bases at J, leaving 9 bases unmatched. This CDR3 has 15 residues. Germline assignment: CDR1 MNHNS and CDR2 SASEGT.

As for this clone: Within the sample, other DNA sequences also encode this same CDR3. The chain combines TRBV4-3 with TRBJ2-1; TRBD2 matches at 9 bases. Germline trimming cut 0 bases from V and 4 bases from J; bases unmatched to any gene: 1. In germline, CDR1 is LGHNA, CDR2 YSLEER. This CDR3 region has 15 residues. The CDR3 reads CASSQETSGYNEQFF. The CDR3 nucleotides are TGCGCCAGCAGCCAAGAGACTAGCGGATACAATGAGCAGTTCTTC.